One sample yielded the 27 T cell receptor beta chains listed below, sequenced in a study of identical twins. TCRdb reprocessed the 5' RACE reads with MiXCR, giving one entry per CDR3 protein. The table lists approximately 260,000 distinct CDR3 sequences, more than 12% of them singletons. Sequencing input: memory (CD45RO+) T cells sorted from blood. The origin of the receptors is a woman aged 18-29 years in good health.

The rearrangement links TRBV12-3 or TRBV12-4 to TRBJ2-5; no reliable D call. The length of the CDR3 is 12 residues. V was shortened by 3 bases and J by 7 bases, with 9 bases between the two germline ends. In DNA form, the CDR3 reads TGTGCCAGCAGTTTTGGCATCATGACCCAGTACTTC. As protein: CASSFGIMTQYF.

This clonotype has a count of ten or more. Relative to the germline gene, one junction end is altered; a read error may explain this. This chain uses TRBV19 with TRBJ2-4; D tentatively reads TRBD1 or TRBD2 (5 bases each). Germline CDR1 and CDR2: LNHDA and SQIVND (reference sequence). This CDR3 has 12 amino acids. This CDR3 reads CASSTFRDAVDF. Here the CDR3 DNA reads TGTGCCAGTAGTACCTTCCGGGACGCCGTCGACTTC.

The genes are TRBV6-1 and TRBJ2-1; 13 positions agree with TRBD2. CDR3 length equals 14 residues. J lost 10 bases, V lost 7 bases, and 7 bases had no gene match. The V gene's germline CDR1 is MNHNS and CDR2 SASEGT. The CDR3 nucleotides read TGTGCCAGCAACGGACTAGCGGGAGCGGGCGAGCAGTTCTTC. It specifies CASNGLAGAGEQFF.

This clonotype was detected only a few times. The CDR3 nucleotides read TGCGCCAGCAGCCTTCCGGGCCAAGAAGCTTTCTTT. Translation gives CASSLPGQEAFF. V usage is TRBV5-1 and J usage is TRBJ1-1; D ambiguous. The V gene's germline CDR1 is SGHRS and CDR2 YFSETQ. The CDR3 sequence is 12 residues long. V was pared by 4 bases and J by 8 bases, with 12 bases between.

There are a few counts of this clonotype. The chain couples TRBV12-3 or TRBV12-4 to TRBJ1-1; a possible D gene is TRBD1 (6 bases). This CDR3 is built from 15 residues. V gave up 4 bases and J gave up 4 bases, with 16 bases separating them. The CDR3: CASSSGGHIGTEAFF. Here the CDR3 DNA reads TGTGCCAGCAGTTCGGGGGGGCATATAGGCACTGAAGCTTTCTTT.

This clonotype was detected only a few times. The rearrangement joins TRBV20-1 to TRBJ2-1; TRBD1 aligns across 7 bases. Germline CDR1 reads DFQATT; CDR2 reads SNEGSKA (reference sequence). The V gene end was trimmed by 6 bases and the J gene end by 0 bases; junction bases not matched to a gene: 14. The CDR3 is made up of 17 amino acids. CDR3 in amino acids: CSAADRASSSSYNEQFF. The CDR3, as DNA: TGCAGTGCCGCAGACAGGGCCTCCTCGAGCTCCTACAATGAGCAGTTCTTC.

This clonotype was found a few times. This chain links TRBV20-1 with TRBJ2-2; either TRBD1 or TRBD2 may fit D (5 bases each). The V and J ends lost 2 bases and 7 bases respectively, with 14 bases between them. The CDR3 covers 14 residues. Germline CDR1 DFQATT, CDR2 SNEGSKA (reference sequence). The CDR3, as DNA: TGCAGTGCTAGAAGGGACCTCTCGGACGGGGAGCTGTTTTTT. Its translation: CSARRDLSDGELFF.

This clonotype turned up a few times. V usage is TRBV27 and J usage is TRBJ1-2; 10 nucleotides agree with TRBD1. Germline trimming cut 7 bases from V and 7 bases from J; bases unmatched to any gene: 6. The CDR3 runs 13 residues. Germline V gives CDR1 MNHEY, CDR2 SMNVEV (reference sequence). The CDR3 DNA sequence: TGTGCCAGCAAGGACAGGGGGTCTCGTGGCTACACCTTC. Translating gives CASKDRGSRGYTF.

The chain's CDR3 is CASSYGQGVKNIQYF. The CDR3 DNA reads as TGTGCCAGCAGCTATGGACAGGGGGTCAAAAACATTCAGTACTTC. The chain links TRBV12-3 or TRBV12-4 to TRBJ2-4, with TRBD1 matching 10 bases. The CDR3 is 15 residues long. The junction had 5 bases not matched to a gene; V was cut back by 6 bases and J by 3 bases.

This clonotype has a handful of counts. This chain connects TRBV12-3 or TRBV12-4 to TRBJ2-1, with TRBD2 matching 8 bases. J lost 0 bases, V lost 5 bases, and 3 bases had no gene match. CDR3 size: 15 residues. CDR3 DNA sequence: TGTGCCAGCAGTCCCGCGGGGGGCTCCTACAATGAGCAGTTCTTC. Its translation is CASSPAGGSYNEQFF.

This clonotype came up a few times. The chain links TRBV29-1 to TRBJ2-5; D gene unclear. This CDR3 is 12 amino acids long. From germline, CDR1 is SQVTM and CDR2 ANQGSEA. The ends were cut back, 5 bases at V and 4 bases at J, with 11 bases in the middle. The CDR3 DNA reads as TGCAGCGTTCGGATAGCTGGAGAGACCCAGTACTTC. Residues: CSVRIAGETQYF.

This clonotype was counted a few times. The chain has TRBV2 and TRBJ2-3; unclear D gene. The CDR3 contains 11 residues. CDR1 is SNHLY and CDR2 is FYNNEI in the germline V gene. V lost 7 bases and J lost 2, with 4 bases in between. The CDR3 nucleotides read TGTGCCAGCATTCACACAGATACGCAGTATTTT. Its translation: CASIHTDTQYF.

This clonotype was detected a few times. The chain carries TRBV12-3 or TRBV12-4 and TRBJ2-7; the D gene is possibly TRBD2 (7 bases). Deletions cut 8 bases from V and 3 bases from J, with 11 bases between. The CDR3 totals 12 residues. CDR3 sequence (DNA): TGTGCCAGCGGGGAGGGGGTCTACGAGCAGTACTTC. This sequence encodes CASGEGVYEQYF.

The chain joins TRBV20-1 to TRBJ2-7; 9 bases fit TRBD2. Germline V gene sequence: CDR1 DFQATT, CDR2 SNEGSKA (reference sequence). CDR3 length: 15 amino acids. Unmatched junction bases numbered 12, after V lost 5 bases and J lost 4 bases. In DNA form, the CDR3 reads TGCAGTGCTCACACCGCTTCGGCGGGAGGGTACGAGCAGTACTTC. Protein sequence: CSAHTASAGGYEQYF.

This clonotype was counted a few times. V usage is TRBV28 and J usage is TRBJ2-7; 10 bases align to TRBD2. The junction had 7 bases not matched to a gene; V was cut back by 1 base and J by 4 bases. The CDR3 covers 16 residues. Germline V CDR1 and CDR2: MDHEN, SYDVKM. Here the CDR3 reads CASSLFATSGSYEQYF. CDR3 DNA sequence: TGTGCCAGCAGTTTATTTGCGACTAGCGGGTCTTACGAGCAGTACTTC.

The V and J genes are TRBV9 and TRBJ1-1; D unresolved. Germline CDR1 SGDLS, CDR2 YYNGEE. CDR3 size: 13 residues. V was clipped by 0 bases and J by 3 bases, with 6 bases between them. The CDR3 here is CASSVGLDTEAFF. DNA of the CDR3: TGTGCCAGCAGCGTAGGACTGGACACTGAAGCTTTCTTT. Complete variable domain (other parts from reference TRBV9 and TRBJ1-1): DSGVTQTPKHLITATGQRVTLRCSPRSGDLSVYWYQQSLDQGLQFLIQYYNGEERAKGNILERFSAQQFPDLHSELNLSSLELGDSALYFCASSVGLDTEAFFGQGTRLTVV.

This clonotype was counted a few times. CDR3 sequence: CSASGGSGSTDTQYF. The CDR3 DNA follows: TGCAGTGCTAGCGGCGGGAGCGGTAGCACAGATACGCAGTATTTT. The chain is built from TRBV20-1 and TRBJ2-3, with 7 nucleotides matching TRBD2. Germline V lookup: CDR1 DFQATT, CDR2 SNEGSKA (reference sequence). This CDR3 spans 15 amino acids. V lost 3 bases to trimming and J lost 0 bases; unmatched junction nucleotides: 6.

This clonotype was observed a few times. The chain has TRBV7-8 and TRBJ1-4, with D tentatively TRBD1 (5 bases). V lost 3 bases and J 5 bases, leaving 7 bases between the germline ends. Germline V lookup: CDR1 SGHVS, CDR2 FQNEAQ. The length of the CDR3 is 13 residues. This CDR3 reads CASSFRGNEKLFF. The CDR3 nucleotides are TGTGCCAGCAGCTTCCGGGGGAATGAAAAACTGTTTTTT.

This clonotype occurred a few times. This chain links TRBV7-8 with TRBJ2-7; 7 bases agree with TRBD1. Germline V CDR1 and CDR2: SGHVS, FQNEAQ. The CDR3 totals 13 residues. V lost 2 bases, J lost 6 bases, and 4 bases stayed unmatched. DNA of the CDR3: TGTGCCAGCAGCTTAACAGGGGTTGCCGAGCAGTACTTC. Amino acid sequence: CASSLTGVAEQYF.

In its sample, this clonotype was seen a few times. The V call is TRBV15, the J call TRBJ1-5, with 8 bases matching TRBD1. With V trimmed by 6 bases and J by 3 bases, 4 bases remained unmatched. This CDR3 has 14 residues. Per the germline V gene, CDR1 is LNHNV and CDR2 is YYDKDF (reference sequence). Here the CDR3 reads CATRLGQANQPQHF. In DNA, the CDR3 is TGTGCCACCAGATTGGGACAGGCCAATCAGCCCCAGCATTTT.

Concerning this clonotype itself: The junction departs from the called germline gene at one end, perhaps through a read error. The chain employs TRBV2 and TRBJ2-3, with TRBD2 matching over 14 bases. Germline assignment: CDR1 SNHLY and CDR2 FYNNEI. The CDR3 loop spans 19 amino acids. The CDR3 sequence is CTSSPRAGLAGVLTDTQYF. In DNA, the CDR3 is TGTACCAGCAGTCCCCGGGCGGGACTAGCGGGGGTCCTCACAGATACGCAGTATTTT.

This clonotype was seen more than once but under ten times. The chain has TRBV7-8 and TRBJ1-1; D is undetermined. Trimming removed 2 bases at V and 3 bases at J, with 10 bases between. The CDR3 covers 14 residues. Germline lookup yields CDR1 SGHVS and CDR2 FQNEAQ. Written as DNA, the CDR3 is TGTGCCAGCAGCTTAACAGCTAAGGACACTGAAGCTTTCTTT. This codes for CASSLTAKDTEAFF.

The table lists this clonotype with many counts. The CDR3 nucleotides are TGCGCCAGCAGCTTGGATGTCGGGAGCTCCTACGAGCAGTACTTC. Amino acid sequence: CASSLDVGSSYEQYF. The genes are TRBV5-1 and TRBJ2-7, with D tentatively TRBD2 (6 bases). V lost 0 bases, J lost 0 bases, and 10 bases lay in between. CDR1 and CDR2 from the germline V gene are SGHRS and YFSETQ. The CDR3 consists of 15 residues.

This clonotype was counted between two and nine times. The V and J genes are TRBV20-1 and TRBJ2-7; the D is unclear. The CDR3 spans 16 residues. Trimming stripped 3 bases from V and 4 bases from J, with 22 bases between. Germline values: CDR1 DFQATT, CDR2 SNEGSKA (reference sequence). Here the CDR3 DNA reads TGCAGTGCTAGGGCCTACCTGGATACAGTAGGGTACGAGCAGTACTTC. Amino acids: CSARAYLDTVGYEQYF.

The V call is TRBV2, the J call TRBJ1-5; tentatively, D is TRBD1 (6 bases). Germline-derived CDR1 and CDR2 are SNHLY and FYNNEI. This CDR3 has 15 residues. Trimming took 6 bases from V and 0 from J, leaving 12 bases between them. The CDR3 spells CASRRTDNSNQPQHF. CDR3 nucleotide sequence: TGTGCCAGCAGAAGGACAGACAATAGCAATCAGCCCCAGCATTTT.

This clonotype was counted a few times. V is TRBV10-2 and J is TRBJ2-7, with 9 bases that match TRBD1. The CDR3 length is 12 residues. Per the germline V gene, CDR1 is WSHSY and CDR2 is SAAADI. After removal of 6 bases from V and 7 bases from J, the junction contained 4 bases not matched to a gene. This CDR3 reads CASRQGAGEQYF. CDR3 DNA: TGCGCCAGCAGACAGGGGGCGGGTGAGCAGTACTTC.

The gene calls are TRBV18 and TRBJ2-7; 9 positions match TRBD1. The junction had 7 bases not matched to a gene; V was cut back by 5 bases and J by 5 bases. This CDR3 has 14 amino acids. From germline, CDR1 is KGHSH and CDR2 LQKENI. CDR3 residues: CASSYRDRVHEQYF. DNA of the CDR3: TGTGCCAGCTCATACCGGGACAGGGTTCACGAGCAGTACTTC. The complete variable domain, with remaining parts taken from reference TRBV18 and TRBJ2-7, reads NAGVMQNPRHLVRRRGQEARLRCSPMKGHSHVYWYRQLPEEGLKFMVYLQKENIIDESGMPKERFSAEFPKEGPSILRIQQVVRGDSAAYFCASSYRDRVHEQYFGPGTRLTVT.